What follows are 23 T cell receptor beta chains derived from one specimen sequenced in a study of identical twins. TCRdb itself ran the 5' RACE reads through MiXCR, one entry per CDR3 protein. The sample includes hundreds of thousands of distinct CDR3 sequences, about 20% of them seen just once. The same sample was also used in a study of T cells expressing NK-cell markers.

Sequencing input: PBMCs. The receptors originated from a woman under 30 in good health.

The rearrangement links TRBV5-5 to TRBJ2-7; D perhaps matches TRBD1 (6 bases). The CDR3 is 13 residues long. Deletions cut 3 bases from V and 6 bases from J, with 13 bases between. Germline-derived CDR1 and CDR2 are SGHKS and YYEKEE (reference sequence). CDR3 sequence reads: CASSSLTGVEQYF. The CDR3 coding sequence is TGTGCCAGCAGCTCCTTGACAGGCGTCGAGCAGTACTTC.

The rearrangement links TRBV6-1 to TRBJ1-2, with no clear D. Germline V CDR1 and CDR2: MNHNS, SASEGT. This CDR3 has 11 residues. V lost 4 bases and J lost 8, with 8 bases in between. CDR3 in DNA: TGTGCCAGCAGTGCGGTTGGCGGCTACACCTTC. As protein: CASSAVGGYTF.

This clonotype showed up just a few times. This sequence joins TRBV3-1 and TRBJ2-3, with D possibly being TRBD2 (6 bases). V lost 0 bases and J lost 2, with 12 bases in between. CDR1 is LGHDT, CDR2 YNNKEL, per germline (reference sequence). The CDR3 length is 16 residues. As DNA, the CDR3 is TGTGCCAGCAGCCAAGACGCGGGGACCCTCACAGATACGCAGTATTTT. It yields the protein CASSQDAGTLTDTQYF.

The chain joins TRBV6-1 to TRBJ1-5; D call uncertain. CDR3 size: 13 residues. Trimming removed 2 bases from V and 3 bases from J, with 5 bases in between. The germline CDR1 and CDR2 sequences are MNHNS and SASEGT. The chain's CDR3 is CASSERVNQPQHF. CDR3 bases: TGTGCCAGCAGTGAAAGAGTCAATCAGCCCCAGCATTTT.

This clonotype was counted at least ten times. This chain links TRBV12-3 or TRBV12-4 with TRBJ2-7; maybe TRBD2 (5 bases). Trimming took off 2 bases at V and 6 bases at J, with 8 bases between the two ends. The CDR3 extends over 12 amino acids. CDR3 protein: CASSLRAGEQYF. CDR3 DNA: TGTGCCAGCAGTTTACGGGCGGGCGAGCAGTACTTC.

V and J are TRBV7-9 and TRBJ1-2, with 7 bases fitting TRBD1. Germline V gene sequence: CDR1 SEHNR, CDR2 FQNEAQ (reference sequence). This CDR3 region has 14 residues. V dropped 6 bases and J dropped 4; count of bases not matched to a gene: 8. In DNA, the CDR3 is TGTGCCAGCAGTACGACAGGGACGGGCTATGGCTACACCTTC. This encodes CASSTTGTGYGYTF. Drawing the rest from reference TRBV7-9 and TRBJ1-2, the complete variable domain is DTGVSQNPRHKITKRGQNVTFRCDPISEHNRLYWYRQTLGQGPEFLTYFQNEAQLEKSRLLSDRFSAERPKGSFSTLEIQRTEQGDSAMYLCASSTTGTGYGYTFGSGTRLTVV.

V gene TRBV3-1 combines with J gene TRBJ2-7; no reliable D call. The CDR3 consists of 15 residues. Germline V CDR1 and CDR2: LGHDT, YNNKEL (reference sequence). The ends were cut back, 3 bases at V and 2 bases at J, with 14 bases in the middle. The CDR3 bases are TGTGCCAGCAGCCAGGGCCTGGGTATCGCCTACGAGCAGTACTTC. Protein: CASSQGLGIAYEQYF.

This clonotype was picked up one time. The genes are TRBV5-6 and TRBJ2-1; perhaps TRBD2 as D (7 bases). V was cut by 0 bases and J by 6 bases, with 16 bases left in between. Per germline, CDR1 SGHDT and CDR2 YYEEEE. CDR3 size: 16 residues. The DNA for the CDR3 is TGTGCCAGCAGCTTGGGGATTGGCGGGGGCATCAATGAGCAGTTCTTC. Translating gives CASSLGIGGGINEQFF.

This chain uses TRBV12-3 or TRBV12-4 with TRBJ1-1; D remains unclear. Trimming cost V 8 bases and J 0 bases, with 13 bases left between them. This CDR3 is 14 amino acids long. Here the CDR3 DNA reads TGTGCCAGCCCCCAACTGGAGATGAACACTGAAGCTTTCTTT. Amino acids: CASPQLEMNTEAFF.

The chain recombines TRBV4-3 with TRBJ2-1; a possible D gene is TRBD2 (5 bases). Germline V gene lookup returns CDR1 LGHNA and CDR2 YSLEER. The CDR3 extends over 15 amino acids. Between the trimmed V and J ends, which lost 0 bases and 10 bases, there was a span of 16 bases. This CDR3 is CASSQDATSRREQFF. The CDR3 DNA is TGCGCCAGCAGCCAAGACGCGACTTCCCGGAGGGAGCAGTTCTTC.

This clonotype was observed a few times. The gene calls are TRBV5-1 and TRBJ2-2; 9 bases align to TRBD1. The CDR3 extends over 14 amino acids. Germline V gene data show CDR1 as SGHRS and CDR2 as YFSETQ. V dropped 6 bases and J dropped 5; count of bases not matched to a gene: 5. DNA for the CDR3: TGCGCCAGCAACCGACAGGGGGATACCGGGGAGCTGTTTTTT. Translation: CASNRQGDTGELFF. Based on the CDR3 plus reference TRBV5-1 and TRBJ2-2, the full variable domain is KAGVTQTPRYLIKTRGQQVTLSCSPISGHRSVSWYQQTPGQGLQFLFEYFSETQRNKGNFPGRFSGRQFSNSRSEMNVSTLELGDSALYLCASNRQGDTGELFFGEGSRLTVL.

The rearrangement uses TRBV7-9 and TRBJ2-7; D is possibly TRBD1 (6 bases). The germline CDR1 and CDR2 sequences are SEHNR and FQNEAQ (reference sequence). Deletions cut 8 bases from V and 6 bases from J, with 11 bases between. This CDR3 is 11 amino acids long. The DNA for the CDR3 is TGTGCCAGCGGACAGCTCACCGAGCAGTACTTC. Its protein is CASGQLTEQYF.

The chain joins TRBV7-9 to TRBJ1-2; D may be TRBD1 (5 bases). Trimming removed 4 bases from V and 4 bases from J, with 10 bases in between. CDR3 length equals 13 residues. Germline values: CDR1 SEHNR, CDR2 FQNEAQ (reference sequence). CDR3 sequence: CASSSGTFYGYTF. DNA of the CDR3: TGTGCCAGCAGCTCCGGGACCTTCTATGGCTACACCTTC.

This clonotype was picked up many times. This chain uses TRBV12-3 or TRBV12-4 with TRBJ2-1; D may be TRBD2 (5 bases). The V and J ends lost 4 bases and 2 bases respectively, with 6 bases between them. This CDR3 has 13 amino acids. CDR3 nucleotide sequence: TGTGCCAGCAGTTCCGGGACCTACAATGAGCAGTTCTTC. Its protein product is CASSSGTYNEQFF.

V usage is TRBV7-9 and J usage is TRBJ2-3; 9 bases align to TRBD2. The CDR3 extends over 15 amino acids. The V gene end was trimmed by 7 bases and the J gene end by 0 bases; junction bases not matched to a gene: 5. Germline V gives CDR1 SEHNR, CDR2 FQNEAQ (reference sequence). CDR3 nucleotides: TGTGCCAGCAAAGCGACTAGCGGTAGCACAGATACGCAGTATTTT. Residues: CASKATSGSTDTQYF.

The chain is built from TRBV6-1 and TRBJ2-5; 8 bases map to TRBD1. CDR1 MNHNS and CDR2 SASEGT come from the germline V gene. V gave up 5 bases and J gave up 2 bases; unmatched junction bases: 7. The CDR3 runs to 15 residues. The CDR3 nucleotides are TGTGCCAGCAGTCAGATAACAGGGGGTCAAGAGACCCAGTACTTC. Protein: CASSQITGGQETQYF.

The rearrangement joins TRBV10-2 to TRBJ1-1, with TRBD1 identical over 11 bases. The ends lost 8 bases at V and 1 base at J; junction bases unmatched: 12. The CDR3 is 17 amino acids. CDR1 WSHSY and CDR2 SAAADI come from the germline V gene. CDR3 nucleotides: TGCGCCAGCCACAGGAGACCGGGACAGGGGGGGAACACTGAAGCTTTCTTT. It specifies CASHRRPGQGGNTEAFF.

This clonotype appeared a few times. This chain links TRBV6-2 or TRBV6-3 with TRBJ2-7; D remains ambiguous. V dropped 7 bases and J dropped 0 bases, with 13 bases sitting between them. CDR3 length equals 14 residues. Germline CDR1 reads MNHEY; CDR2 reads SVGEGT. The CDR3 DNA follows: TGTGCCAGCAAAGATGCTCTGATCTCCTACGAGCAGTACTTC. It translates to CASKDALISYEQYF.

The chain combines TRBV7-6 with TRBJ2-6; no clear D. Germline loops: CDR1 SGHVS, CDR2 FNYEAQ. CDR3 length: 14 residues. V lost 5 bases and J 2 bases, leaving 7 bases between the germline ends. Here the CDR3 DNA reads TGTGCCAGCAGCCTCAAACCTGGGGCCAACGTCCTGACTTTC. Translated, it gives CASSLKPGANVLTF.

This clonotype came up many times. The J gene is TRBJ1-5, the V gene TRBV12-3 or TRBV12-4; no firm D call. The CDR3 covers 15 residues. V was cut by 2 bases and J by 0 bases, with 8 bases left in between. The CDR3 bases are TGTGCCAGCAGTTTATACGAGGCTAGCAATCAGCCCCAGCATTTT. It is translated as CASSLYEASNQPQHF.

This clonotype appeared many times. The chain joins TRBV5-1 to TRBJ1-1; D remains ambiguous. The germline V gene encodes CDR1 SGHRS and CDR2 YFSETQ. The CDR3 is made up of 14 amino acids. Deletions cut 1 base from V and 1 base from J, with 8 bases between. As DNA, the CDR3 is TGCGCCAGCAGCTTGTTTTCAGGGAACACTGAAGCTTTCTTT. Translation: CASSLFSGNTEAFF.

This chain connects TRBV7-2 to TRBJ2-2; a possible D gene is TRBD1 (5 bases). Germline V CDR1 and CDR2: SGHTA, FQGNSA. With 2 bases removed from V and 7 bases from J, the gap between germline ends came to 14 bases. The CDR3 totals 15 residues. CDR3 protein: CASSLIRTLNGELFF. In nucleotides, the CDR3 is TGTGCCAGCAGCTTAATTAGGACACTGAACGGGGAGCTGTTTTTT.

This clonotype showed up just a few times. The chain has TRBV6-2 or TRBV6-3 and TRBJ2-5; the D is unclear. Germline V gene sequence: CDR1 MNHEY, CDR2 SVGEGT. The CDR3 is 16 amino acids. Trimming shortened V by 7 bases and J by 5 bases, and 23 bases separated the two germline ends. The CDR3 DNA reads TGTGCCAGCACCCCGGTCCGGGCCGACGCCCGGGAGACCCAGTACTTC. Translation: CASTPVRADARETQYF.